This is a list of T cell receptor beta chains from one sample in a study of T cells after yellow fever vaccination. TCRdb re-derived calls from the 5' RACE reads in MiXCR, one entry per CDR3 protein. The repertoire has about 220,000 distinct CDR3 sequences, approximately 6.8% of them found once; the top ten carry about 1%. Here the sequenced sample was CD4+ T cells sorted from PBMCs, taken on the day of the yellow fever booster vaccination. All receptors derive from a man aged 25 to 45 who received the YFV17D yellow fever vaccine. Each CDR3 is given with its conserved first and last residue. D genes are given only for firm matches. Clone sizes are given selectively: once, few, many, or a class where the clone is expanded.

cdr3_nt cdr3_aa d_call j_call v_call clone_size
TGTGCCAGCAGCTTGTCAGGGTACGAGACCCAGTACTTC CASSLSGYETQYF NA TRBJ2-5 TRBV5-4 few
TGCAGTGCTAGAGCTCCTAGCGGGGGGCCTCAGAGAGAGCAGTTCTTC CSARAPSGGPQREQFF TRBD2 TRBJ2-1 TRBV20-1 few
TGCAGCGTTGTAGGGGAGGGAGGCACAGATACGCAGTATTTT CSVVGEGGTDTQYF TRBD2 TRBJ2-3 TRBV29-1 few
TGCTGTGCTAGAGATTATAGGACACGGGGGTGGCAAGAGACCCAGTACTTC CCARDYRTRGWQETQYF NA TRBJ2-5 TRBV20-1 few
TGTGCCAGCAGCTTAAGCGGGGGTTTTTCCTACAATGAGCAGTTCTTC CASSLSGGFSYNEQFF TRBD2 TRBJ2-1 TRBV7-9 NA
TGTGCCAGCAGCTTAGATCTCAGGGGCGCCGAGCAGTACTTC CASSLDLRGAEQYF NA TRBJ2-7 TRBV7-9 few
TGTGCCAGCAGTTCAGGGGGCCTAAGCGAGCAGTACTTC CASSSGGLSEQYF TRBD1 TRBJ2-7 TRBV6-2/TRBV6-3 many
TGTGCCAGCTCACCAGGGGGACTGAACACTGAAGCTTTCTTT CASSPGGLNTEAFF NA TRBJ1-1 TRBV18 many
TGTGCCAGCAGCGTCTCAGGGATCCTTAGGGTTGAGCAGTTCTTC CASSVSGILRVEQFF NA TRBJ2-1 TRBV7-2 few
TGTGCCAGCACCACTAGCTACGAGCAGTACTTC CASTTSYEQYF NA TRBJ2-7 TRBV28 few
TGTGCCAGCAGTTACCAAACTGGACAGGGAAATTCACCCCTCCACTTT CASSYQTGQGNSPLHF TRBD1 TRBJ1-6 TRBV6-5 few
TGTGCCAGCAGAGCCTCCACAGGGGCTACCTCTCTGGGGGCCAACGTCCTGACTTTC CASRASTGATSLGANVLTF TRBD1 TRBJ2-6 TRBV12-3/TRBV12-4 few
TGTGCCACTAGGGCTAACGCTGAAGCTTTCTTT CATRANAEAFF NA TRBJ1-1 TRBV28 many
TGTGCCAGCAGCTCCGACAGGGGACAGGGGGACACTGAAGCTTTCTTT CASSSDRGQGDTEAFF TRBD1 TRBJ1-1 TRBV7-9 many
TGCGCCAGCAGCTCCGGACCCACCATGGTGGAGACCCAGTACTTC CASSSGPTMVETQYF NA TRBJ2-5 TRBV5-1 many
TGTGCCAGCAGCCCTCAGACACCACGCGGATCACCCCTCCACTTT CASSPQTPRGSPLHF NA TRBJ1-6 TRBV7-2 few
TGTGCCAGCAGCGAGCGACCAAGACTAGTCATGAGGGGCACAGATACGCAGTATTTT CASSERPRLVMRGTDTQYF NA TRBJ2-3 TRBV28 many
TGTGCCAGCAGTTTAGCCCCAGGTGAGGGCTACACCTTC CASSLAPGEGYTF NA TRBJ1-2 TRBV12-3/TRBV12-4 few
TGTGCTAGCAGCTCCGGGACTAGCGTTAATGAGCAGTTCTTC CASSSGTSVNEQFF TRBD2 TRBJ2-1 TRBV7-7 many
TGTGCCAGCAGTGAGGCGGGCGCTTCACCCCTCCACTTT CASSEAGASPLHF NA TRBJ1-6 TRBV25-1 NA
TGTGCCAGCAGCTGGGGGACAAGAGAAAAGTACTTC CASSWGTREKYF NA TRBJ2-5 TRBV7-8 NA
TGCAGCGTTGATCATCAAAACACTGAAGCTTTCTTT CSVDHQNTEAFF NA TRBJ1-1 TRBV29-1 few
TGTGCCAGCAGTCGCGGGGGCCACGAGCAGTACTTC CASSRGGHEQYF NA TRBJ2-7 TRBV6-5 NA
TGTGCCAGCAGCTCCAGCGGGGCCAGAAACACCATATATTTT CASSSSGARNTIYF NA TRBJ1-3 TRBV7-2 few
TGCGCCAGTGGGACCGGGACAGGGGAAGGAAAAGCTTTCTTT CASGTGTGEGKAFF TRBD1 TRBJ1-1 TRBV5-1 many
TGCGCCAGCAGCGAAACAGGGAGCTCCTACAATGAGCAGTTCTTC CASSETGSSYNEQFF NA TRBJ2-1 TRBV5-1 many
TGCGCCAGCAGCTTGGGAGGGACGGACTCCTACGAGCAGTACTTC CASSLGGTDSYEQYF NA TRBJ2-7 TRBV5-1 few
TGTGCCAGCAGCCGAGCATTCCGGGACAGGGGTGTGGAGACCCAGTACTTC CASSRAFRDRGVETQYF TRBD1 TRBJ2-5 TRBV7-2 NA
TGCAGCGTTGGTGGCCACCCAGATACGCAGTATTTT CSVGGHPDTQYF NA TRBJ2-3 TRBV29-1 NA
TGTGCCAGCTCGGTCAGCAGGGACTTAGATGGCTACACCTTC CASSVSRDLDGYTF NA TRBJ1-2 TRBV18 NA
TGTGCCAGCAGTCCCAGGGGGTCTAACACCGGGGAGCTGTTTTTT CASSPRGSNTGELFF TRBD1 TRBJ2-2 TRBV12-3/TRBV12-4 many
TGTGCCAGCAGCCCCCTCGGTGTGGCTTTCTTT CASSPLGVAFF NA TRBJ1-1 TRBV7-9 many
TGCGCCAGCAGCTTGGGTCGCTGGATGGATGATGAGCAGTTCTTC CASSLGRWMDDEQFF NA TRBJ2-1 TRBV5-1 many
TGTGCCAGCAGTGAACTTAAGGACCCGGAGCAGTTCTTC CASSELKDPEQFF NA TRBJ2-1 TRBV25-1 NA
TGTGCCATCAGTGCGGGGGACAGCTTAAATTCACCCCTCCACTTT CAISAGDSLNSPLHF TRBD1 TRBJ1-6 TRBV10-3 many
TGTGCCAGTACCCCAAGGGGAAGGGGGTCGACTGAAGCTTTCTTT CASTPRGRGSTEAFF NA TRBJ1-1 TRBV19 NA
TGTGCCAGCAGGGGACGGGGGAATTCACCCCTCCACTTT CASRGRGNSPLHF NA TRBJ1-6 TRBV6-1 few
TGCGCCAGCAGCAGGGACGCGAACACCGGGGAGCTGTTTTTT CASSRDANTGELFF NA TRBJ2-2 TRBV5-1 many
TGCGCCGGCACAGGGCTAGAAGGAAGAGATTACAATGAGCAGTTCTTC CAGTGLEGRDYNEQFF NA TRBJ2-1 TRBV5-1 many
TGCAGTGCTAGGGGGGGACTAGCGGGAGTGTATGAGCAGTTCTTC CSARGGLAGVYEQFF TRBD2 TRBJ2-1 TRBV20-1 few
TGCAGTGCTAGAGTAGGGGCGGGTGATCAAAACTATGGCTACACCTTC CSARVGAGDQNYGYTF NA TRBJ1-2 TRBV20-1 few
TGTGCCACCAGTGGGCTGCGCGGGGGTTCCTACGAGCAGTACTTC CATSGLRGGSYEQYF TRBD2 TRBJ2-7 TRBV24-1 few
TGTGCCTGGAAACCTCCGGGACAGGGGTGGTCGGGCTACACCTTC CAWKPPGQGWSGYTF TRBD1 TRBJ1-2 TRBV30 NA
TGCAGCGTGAGCGACGGGACCTACGAGCAGTACTTC CSVSDGTYEQYF NA TRBJ2-7 TRBV29-1 many
TGTGCCAGCAGCTTGAGGGCCAAGACTAGCGCGCGATTAAGGAACACCGGGGAGCTGTTTTTT CASSLRAKTSARLRNTGELFF TRBD2 TRBJ2-2 TRBV7-2 few
TGTGCCAGTGCACCTGACAGGGGCTCCTATGGCTACACCTTC CASAPDRGSYGYTF TRBD1 TRBJ1-2 TRBV19 NA
TGTGCCAGCAGCAGGCGGCACTTAAACACCGGGGAGCTGTTTTTT CASSRRHLNTGELFF NA TRBJ2-2 TRBV7-8 few
TGTGCCAGCAGCTTAGTTCGACTGGTCGGAGACGGGAAGGATCAGCCCCAGCATTTT CASSLVRLVGDGKDQPQHF NA TRBJ1-5 TRBV11-2 few
TGTGCCAGCAGCCCCCCGGGTCTACAAGAGACCCAGTACTTC CASSPPGLQETQYF NA TRBJ2-5 TRBV5-4 many
TGTGCCAGCAGCTTAGCGCCTCGGACAGTCGGCTACACCTTC CASSLAPRTVGYTF NA TRBJ1-2 TRBV7-2 NA
TGTGCCATCAGTGCACGGGGGACAGGGGGGTCCTACGAGCAGTACTTC CAISARGTGGSYEQYF TRBD1 TRBJ2-7 TRBV10-3 few
TGTGCCAGCAGCTTAGAAAATGTGCAGTTCTTC CASSLENVQFF NA TRBJ2-1 TRBV7-8 once
TGCGCCAGCAGCTTCGCCCTTCAGGGAACGGGGTACAATGAGCAGTTCTTC CASSFALQGTGYNEQFF NA TRBJ2-1 TRBV5-1 few
TGTGCCAGCAGTGGGAATAGGCAAGAGACCCAGTACTTC CASSGNRQETQYF NA TRBJ2-5 TRBV6-6 many
TGTGCCAGCTCCGAAAACCAGCAGCTGTACAATGAGCAGTTCTTC CASSENQQLYNEQFF NA TRBJ2-1 TRBV6-1 many
TGTGCCAGCAGTTCGAGACAGGTCTCCTACGAGCAGTACTTC CASSSRQVSYEQYF NA TRBJ2-7 TRBV27 NA
TGTGCCAGCAGCACCGGGGGGGGCGAGCAGTACTTC CASSTGGGEQYF TRBD2 TRBJ2-7 TRBV7-6 NA
TGTGCCAGCAGCCTTAGGACTGGAAGCTCCTACGAGCAGTACTTC CASSLRTGSSYEQYF NA TRBJ2-7 TRBV9 many